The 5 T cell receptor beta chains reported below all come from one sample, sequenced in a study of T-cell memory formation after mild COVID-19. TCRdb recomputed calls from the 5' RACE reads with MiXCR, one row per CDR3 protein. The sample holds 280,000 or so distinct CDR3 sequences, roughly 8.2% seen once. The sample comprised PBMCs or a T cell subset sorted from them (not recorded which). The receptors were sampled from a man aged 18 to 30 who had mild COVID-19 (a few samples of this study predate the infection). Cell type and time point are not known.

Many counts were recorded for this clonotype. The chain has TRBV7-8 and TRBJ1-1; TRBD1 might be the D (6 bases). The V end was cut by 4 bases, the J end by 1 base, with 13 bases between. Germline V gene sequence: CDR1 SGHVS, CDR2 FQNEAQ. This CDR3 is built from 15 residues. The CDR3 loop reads CASSSLQGPNTEAFF. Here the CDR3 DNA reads TGTGCCAGCAGCTCCCTACAGGGTCCGAACACTGAAGCTTTCTTT.

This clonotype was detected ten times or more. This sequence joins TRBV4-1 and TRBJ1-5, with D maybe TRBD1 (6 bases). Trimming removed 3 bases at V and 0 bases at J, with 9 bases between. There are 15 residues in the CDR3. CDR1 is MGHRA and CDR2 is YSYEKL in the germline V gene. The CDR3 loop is CASSHRQVSNQPQHF. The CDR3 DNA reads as TGCGCCAGCAGCCACCGACAGGTTAGCAATCAGCCCCAGCATTTT.

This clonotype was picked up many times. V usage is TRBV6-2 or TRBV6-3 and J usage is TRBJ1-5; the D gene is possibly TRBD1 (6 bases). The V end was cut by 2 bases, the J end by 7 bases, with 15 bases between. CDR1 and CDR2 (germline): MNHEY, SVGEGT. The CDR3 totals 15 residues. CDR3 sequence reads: CASSYGGTSSQPQHF. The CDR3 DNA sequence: TGTGCCAGCAGTTACGGGGGGACATCAAGCCAGCCCCAGCATTTT.

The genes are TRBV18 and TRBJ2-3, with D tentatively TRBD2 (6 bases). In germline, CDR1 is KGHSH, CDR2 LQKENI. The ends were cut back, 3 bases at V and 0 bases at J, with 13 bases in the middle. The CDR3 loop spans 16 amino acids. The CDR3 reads CASSPLGSGSTDTQYF. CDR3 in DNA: TGTGCCAGCTCACCCCTGGGTAGCGGAAGCACAGATACGCAGTATTTT.

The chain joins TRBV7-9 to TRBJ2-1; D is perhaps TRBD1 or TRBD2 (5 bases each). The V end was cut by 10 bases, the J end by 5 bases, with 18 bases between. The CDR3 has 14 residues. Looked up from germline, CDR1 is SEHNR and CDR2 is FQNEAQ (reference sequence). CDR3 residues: CATPSSGTHNEQFF. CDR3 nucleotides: TGTGCCACTCCCTCGTCAGGGACCCACAATGAGCAGTTCTTC.